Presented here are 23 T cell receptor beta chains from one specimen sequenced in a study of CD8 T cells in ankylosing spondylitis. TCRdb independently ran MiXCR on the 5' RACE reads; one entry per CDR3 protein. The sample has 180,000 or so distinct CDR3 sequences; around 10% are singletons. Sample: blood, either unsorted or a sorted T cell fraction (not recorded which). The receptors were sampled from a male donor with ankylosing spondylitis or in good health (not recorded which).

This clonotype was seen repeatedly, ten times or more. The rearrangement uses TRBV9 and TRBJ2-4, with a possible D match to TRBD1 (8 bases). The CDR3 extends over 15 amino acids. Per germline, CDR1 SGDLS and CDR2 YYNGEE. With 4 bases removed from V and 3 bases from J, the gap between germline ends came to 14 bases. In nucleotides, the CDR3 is TGTGCCAGCAGCCCGAGCGGGACAGGCAAAAACATTCAGTACTTC. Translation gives CASSPSGTGKNIQYF.

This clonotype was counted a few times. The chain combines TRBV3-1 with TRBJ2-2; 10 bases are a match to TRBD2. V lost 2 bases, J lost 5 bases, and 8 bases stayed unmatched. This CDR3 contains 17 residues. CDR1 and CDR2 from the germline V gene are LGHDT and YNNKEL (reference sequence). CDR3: CASSQNPLAGVTGELFF. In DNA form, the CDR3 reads TGTGCCAGCAGCCAAAACCCCCTAGCGGGAGTTACCGGGGAGCTGTTTTTT.

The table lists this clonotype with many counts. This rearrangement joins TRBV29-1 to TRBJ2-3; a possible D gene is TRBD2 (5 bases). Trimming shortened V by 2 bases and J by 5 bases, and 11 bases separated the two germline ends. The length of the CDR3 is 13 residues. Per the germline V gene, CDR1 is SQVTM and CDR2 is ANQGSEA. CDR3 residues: CSVETNRGDTQYF. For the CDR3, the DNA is TGCAGCGTTGAAACAAATCGGGGAGATACGCAGTATTTT.

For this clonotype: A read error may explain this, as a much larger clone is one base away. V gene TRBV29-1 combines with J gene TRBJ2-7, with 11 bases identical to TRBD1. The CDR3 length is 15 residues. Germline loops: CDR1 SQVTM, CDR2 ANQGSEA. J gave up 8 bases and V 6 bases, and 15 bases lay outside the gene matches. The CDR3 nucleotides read TGCAGCGTCGCCTACTCTGCCGGGACAGGGGGTAAGCAGTACTTC. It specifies CSVAYSAGTGGKQYF.

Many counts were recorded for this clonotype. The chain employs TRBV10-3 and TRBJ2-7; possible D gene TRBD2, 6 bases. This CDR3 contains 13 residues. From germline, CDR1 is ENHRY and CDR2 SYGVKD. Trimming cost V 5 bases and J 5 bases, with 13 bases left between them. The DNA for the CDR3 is TGTGCCATCAGTCAGTTGGGAGGTGACGAGCAGTACTTC. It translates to CAISQLGGDEQYF.

CDR3 residues: CASTSRRGGPGELFF. DNA for the CDR3: TGTGCCAGCACCAGCCGCAGGGGTGGTCCCGGGGAGCTGTTTTTT. V and J are TRBV28 and TRBJ2-2, with D tentatively TRBD1 (6 bases). This CDR3 is built from 15 residues. V lost 7 bases, J lost 6 bases, and 18 bases lay in between. Germline loops: CDR1 MDHEN, CDR2 SYDVKM.

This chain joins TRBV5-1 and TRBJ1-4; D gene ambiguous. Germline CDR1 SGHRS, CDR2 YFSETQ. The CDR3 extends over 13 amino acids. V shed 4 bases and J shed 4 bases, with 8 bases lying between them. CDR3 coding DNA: TGCGCCAGCAGCCCACAGCGTAATGAAAAACTGTTTTTT. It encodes CASSPQRNEKLFF.

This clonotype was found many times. CDR3 in DNA: TGTGCCAGCAGCCAAGATAGAAACTACGAGCAGTACTTC. It specifies CASSQDRNYEQYF. This chain links TRBV3-1 with TRBJ2-7; D uncertain. This CDR3 comprises 13 residues. Trimming stripped 0 bases from V and 3 bases from J, with 6 bases between. Germline-derived CDR1 and CDR2 are LGHDT and YNNKEL (reference sequence).

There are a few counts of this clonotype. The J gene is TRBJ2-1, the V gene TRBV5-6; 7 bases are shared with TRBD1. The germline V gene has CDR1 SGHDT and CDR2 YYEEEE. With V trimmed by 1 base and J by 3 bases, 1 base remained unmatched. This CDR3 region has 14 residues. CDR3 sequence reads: CASSLWDSYNEQFF. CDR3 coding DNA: TGTGCCAGCAGCTTGTGGGACAGCTACAATGAGCAGTTCTTC.

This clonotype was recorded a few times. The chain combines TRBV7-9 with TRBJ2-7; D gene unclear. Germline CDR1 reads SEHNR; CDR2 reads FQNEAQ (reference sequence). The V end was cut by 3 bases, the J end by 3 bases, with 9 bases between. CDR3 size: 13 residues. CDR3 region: CASSFPEDYEQYF. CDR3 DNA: TGTGCCAGCAGCTTCCCTGAGGACTACGAGCAGTACTTC.

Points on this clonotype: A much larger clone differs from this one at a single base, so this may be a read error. The chain's CDR3 is CSETRHPANTEAFF. The CDR3 bases are TGCAGCGAAACAAGGCACCCGGCGAACACTGAAGCTTTCTTT. This chain connects TRBV29-1 to TRBJ1-1; the D is unclear. V lost 7 bases and J 1 base, leaving 16 bases between the germline ends. The CDR3 extends over 14 amino acids. The germline CDR1 and CDR2 sequences are SQVTM and ANQGSEA.

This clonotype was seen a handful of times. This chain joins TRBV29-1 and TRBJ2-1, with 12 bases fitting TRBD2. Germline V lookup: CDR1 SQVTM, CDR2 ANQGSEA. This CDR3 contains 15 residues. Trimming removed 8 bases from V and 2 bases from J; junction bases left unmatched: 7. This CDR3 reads CSWWTSGITYNEQFF. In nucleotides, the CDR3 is TGCAGCTGGTGGACTAGCGGGATTACCTACAATGAGCAGTTCTTC.

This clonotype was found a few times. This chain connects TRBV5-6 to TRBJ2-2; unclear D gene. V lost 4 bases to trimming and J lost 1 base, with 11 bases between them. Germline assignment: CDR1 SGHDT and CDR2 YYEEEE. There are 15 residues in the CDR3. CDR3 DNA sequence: TGTGCCAGCAGCCCCAACGGGCGGAACACCGGGGAGCTGTTTTTT. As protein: CASSPNGRNTGELFF.

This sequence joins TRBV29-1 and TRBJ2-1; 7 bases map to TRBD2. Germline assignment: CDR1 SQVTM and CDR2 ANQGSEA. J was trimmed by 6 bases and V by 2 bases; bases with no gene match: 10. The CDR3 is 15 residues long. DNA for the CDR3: TGCAGCGTTGAACAGAGGATTAGCGGGCTCAATGAGCAGTTCTTC. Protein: CSVEQRISGLNEQFF.

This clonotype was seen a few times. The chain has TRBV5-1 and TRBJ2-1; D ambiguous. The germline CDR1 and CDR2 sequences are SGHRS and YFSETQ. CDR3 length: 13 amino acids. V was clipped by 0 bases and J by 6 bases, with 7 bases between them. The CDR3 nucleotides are TGCGCCAGCAGCTTGGCGGTAAGCAATGAGCAGTTCTTC. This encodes CASSLAVSNEQFF.

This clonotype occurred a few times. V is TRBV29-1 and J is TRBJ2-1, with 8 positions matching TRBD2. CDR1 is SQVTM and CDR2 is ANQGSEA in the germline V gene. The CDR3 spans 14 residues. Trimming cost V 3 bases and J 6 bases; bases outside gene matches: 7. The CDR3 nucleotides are TGCAGCGTTGACGGCGGGAGGCGATCCAATGAGCAGTTCTTC. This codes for CSVDGGRRSNEQFF.

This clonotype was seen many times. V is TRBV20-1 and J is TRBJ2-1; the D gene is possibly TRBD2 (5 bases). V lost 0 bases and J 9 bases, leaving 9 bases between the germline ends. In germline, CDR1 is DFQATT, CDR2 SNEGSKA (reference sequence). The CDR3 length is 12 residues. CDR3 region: CSARELGSEQFF. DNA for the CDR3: TGCAGTGCTAGAGAACTAGGCTCTGAGCAGTTCTTC.

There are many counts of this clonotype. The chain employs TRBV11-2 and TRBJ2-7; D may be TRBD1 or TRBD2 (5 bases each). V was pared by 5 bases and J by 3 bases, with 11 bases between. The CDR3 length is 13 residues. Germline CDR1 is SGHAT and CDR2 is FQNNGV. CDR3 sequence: CASSPGPNYEQYF. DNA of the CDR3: TGTGCCAGCAGCCCGGGACCTAACTACGAGCAGTACTTC.

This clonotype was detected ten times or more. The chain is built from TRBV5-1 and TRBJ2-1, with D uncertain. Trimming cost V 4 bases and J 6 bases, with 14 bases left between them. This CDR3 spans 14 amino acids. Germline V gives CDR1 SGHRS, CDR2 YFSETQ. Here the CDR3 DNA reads TGCGCCAGCAGCCTTCCGGACCCTCTCAATGAGCAGTTCTTC. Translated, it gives CASSLPDPLNEQFF.

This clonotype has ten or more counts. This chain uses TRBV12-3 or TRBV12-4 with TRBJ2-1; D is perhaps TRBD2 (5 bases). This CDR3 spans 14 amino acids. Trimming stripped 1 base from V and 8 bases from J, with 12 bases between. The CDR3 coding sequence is TGTGCCAGCAGTTTAGTGTCGGGATTAGATGAGCAGTTCTTC. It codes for CASSLVSGLDEQFF.

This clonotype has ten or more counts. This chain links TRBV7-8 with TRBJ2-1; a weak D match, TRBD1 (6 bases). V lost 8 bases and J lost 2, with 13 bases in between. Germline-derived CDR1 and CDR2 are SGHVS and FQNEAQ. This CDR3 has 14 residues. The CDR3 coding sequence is TGTGCCAGCTCCCATGGGGGCCCCTACAATGAGCAGTTCTTC. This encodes CASSHGGPYNEQFF.

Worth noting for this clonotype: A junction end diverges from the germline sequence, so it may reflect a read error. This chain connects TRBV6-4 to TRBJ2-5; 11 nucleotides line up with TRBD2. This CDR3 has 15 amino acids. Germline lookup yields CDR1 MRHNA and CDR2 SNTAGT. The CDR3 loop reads CASSDSAIPSGRLNF. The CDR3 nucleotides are TGTGCCAGCAGTGACTCAGCGATTCCTAGCGGGAGGCTCAACTTC.

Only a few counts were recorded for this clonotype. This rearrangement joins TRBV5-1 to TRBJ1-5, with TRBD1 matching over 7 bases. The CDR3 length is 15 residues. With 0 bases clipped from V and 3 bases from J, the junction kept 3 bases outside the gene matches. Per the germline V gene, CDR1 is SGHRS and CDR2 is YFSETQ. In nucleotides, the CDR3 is TGCGCCAGCAGCTTGGAGGGGACAGTCAATCAGCCCCAGCATTTT. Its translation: CASSLEGTVNQPQHF.